The clone carrying this T cell receptor beta chain was counted between two and nine times. Its antigen is not known. The V and J ends lost 4 bases and 1 base respectively, with 7 bases between them. Germline V gene data show CDR1 as ENHRY and CDR2 as SYGVKD. This CDR3 contains 13 residues. A universal primer site arose from template switching, and cDNA bore unique molecular identifiers. TCRdb used MiXCR to reprocess the 5' RACE reads, holding one entry per CDR3 protein. The repertoire consists of roughly 250,000 distinct CDR3 sequences, with over 12% occurring once and the leading ten covering about 9%. This sample stems from a study of identical twins. The study's findings and limits: It was cross-sectional statistical analysis, not following the same donors, that the conclusions relied on. Within beta out-of-frame sequences, the excess sharing observed between twins was weaker. A lower insertion count was a feature of abundant cord blood beta clonotypes, with no such feature in memory repertoires.

This clonotype was sampled from a woman aged 18-30 years in good health. Sequenced material: memory (CD45RO+) T cells sorted from blood. The rearrangement joins TRBV10-3 to TRBJ1-1, with D uncertain. The CDR3 loop reads CAISGGENTEAFF. The CDR3 DNA follows: TGTGCCATCAGTGGTGGGGAGAACACTGAAGCTTTCTTT.